This T cell receptor beta chain was identified in a study of blood T cell repertoires in COVID-19. About the study: Acute and convalescent COVID-19 samples came from the United States, Italy and Spain. T cells, B-cell-depleted T cells, or PBMCs provided the cDNA or gDNA that served as material.

Source study methods: Counts of nucleated cells, estimated from reference gene primer amplification, were obtained. Using immunoSEQ multiplex PCR, the repertoire was profiled, and TCRdb retains in-frame clones only, with some absent. V and J calls and clone size follow that table, whereas D and trimming were derived from the DNA. The data show some 170,000 clones, with more than 75% seen just once and around 8% held by the top ten. On this clone: The sample holds other DNA sequences that translate to the same CDR3.

Material: peripheral blood. This clonotype originated in a woman in her 70s with acute or convalescent COVID-19.

The CDR3 region is CASSPTRSSYNEQFF. CDR3 sequence (DNA): TGTGCCAGCAGTCCCACTAGGAGCTCCTACAATGAGCAGTTCTTC. The rearrangement joins TRBV6-6 to TRBJ2-1; a possible D gene is TRBD2 (5 bases). The CDR3 is 15 residues long. CDR1 and CDR2 (germline): MNHNY, SVGAGI (reference sequence). V was pared by 5 bases and J by 0 bases, with 11 bases between.